The 27 T cell receptor beta chains below come from one sample, sequenced in a study of blood T cell repertoires in COVID-19. The method was immunoSEQ multiplex PCR; TCRdb's version includes in-frame clones alone and lacks a portion of them. Here the sample spans approximately 220,000 clones, about 83% being singletons. Sequencing used PBMCs or T cells enriched from blood (not recorded which). The receptors originated from a woman aged 50 to 60 who had been exposed to COVID-19.

The chain carries TRBV9 and TRBJ1-4; D gene ambiguous. Germline V gives CDR1 SGDLS, CDR2 YYNGEE. The CDR3 runs 14 residues. V was shortened by 4 bases and J by 5 bases, with 12 bases between the two germline ends. The CDR3 protein is CASSPSIVNEKLFF. The CDR3 region has the DNA TGTGCCAGCAGCCCGTCGATAGTGAATGAAAAACTGTTTTTT. Based on the CDR3 plus reference TRBV9 and TRBJ1-4, the full variable domain is DSGVTQTPKHLITATGQRVTLRCSPRSGDLSVYWYQQSLDQGLQFLIQYYNGEERAKGNILERFSAQQFPDLHSELNLSSLELGDSALYFCASSPSIVNEKLFFGSGTQLSVL.

J is TRBJ2-7 and V is TRBV5-5, with 10 bases lining up with TRBD2. This CDR3 has 15 amino acids. V was pared by 5 bases and J by 0 bases, with 5 bases of the junction left unmatched. CDR1 and CDR2 (germline): SGHKS, YYEKEE (reference sequence). CDR3 residues: CASRKTSGFSYEQYF. CDR3 nucleotide sequence: TGTGCCAGCAGGAAGACTAGCGGGTTCTCCTACGAGCAGTACTTC.

The genes are TRBV5-1 and TRBJ1-2; 8 bases line up with TRBD1. The V gene end was trimmed by 0 bases and the J gene end by 4 bases; junction bases not matched to a gene: 5. The CDR3 has 15 amino acids. Germline CDR1 reads SGHRS; CDR2 reads YFSETQ. The CDR3 reads CASSLGDRLFYGYTF. The CDR3 DNA follows: TGCGCCAGCAGCTTGGGGGACAGGCTGTTCTATGGCTACACCTTC.

V is TRBV18 and J is TRBJ1-2; no clear D. Germline assignment: CDR1 KGHSH and CDR2 LQKENI. CDR3 length equals 12 residues. V shed 6 bases and J shed 4 bases, with 9 bases lying between them. CDR3 coding DNA: TGTGCCAGCTCGCGACTCAGCTATGGCTACACCTTC. Translated: CASSRLSYGYTF.

This chain links TRBV21-1 with TRBJ1-1. TRBV21-1 corresponds to a pseudogene. The CDR3 extends over 10 amino acids. Here the CDR3 reads CAKTGGEAFF. CDR3 nucleotide sequence: TGTGCCAAAACTGGAGGGGAAGCTTTCTTT.

The V and J genes are TRBV15 and TRBJ1-1; no reliable D call. V was clipped by 0 bases and J by 5 bases, with 10 bases between them. The CDR3 spans 14 residues. Germline V gives CDR1 LNHNV, CDR2 YYDKDF (reference sequence). In nucleotides, the CDR3 is TGTGCCACCAGCAGAGATTACGGGGTAACTGAAGCTTTCTTT. Protein: CATSRDYGVTEAFF.

This chain connects TRBV4-3 to TRBJ2-2; 9 bases match TRBD2. J lost 0 bases, V lost 4 bases, and 12 bases had no gene match. The germline gives CDR1 LGHNA, CDR2 YSLEER. The CDR3 runs 19 residues. CDR3 nucleotide sequence: TGCGCCAGCAGCCCCTCAGCGGGGGGTTTTCCTCCGAACACCGGGGAGCTGTTTTTT. Encoded protein: CASSPSAGGFPPNTGELFF.

The V and J genes are TRBV4-1 and TRBJ1-1; D is ambiguous. The V and J ends lost 0 bases and 5 bases respectively, with 22 bases between them. This CDR3 is 18 amino acids long. In germline, CDR1 is MGHRA, CDR2 YSYEKL. The CDR3 nucleotides read TGCGCCAGCAGCCAAGAGGGGAGCGTTTTGGGCAGTGCGACTGAAGCTTTCTTT. Translated: CASSQEGSVLGSATEAFF.

The chain is built from TRBV27 and TRBJ1-1; 9 nucleotides align to TRBD1. Trimming cost V 2 bases and J 4 bases; bases outside gene matches: 5. CDR1 is MNHEY and CDR2 is SMNVEV in the germline V gene (reference sequence). The CDR3 loop spans 15 amino acids. The DNA of the CDR3 is TGTGCCAGCAGTTTAGGTGGGACAGGGAGCACTGAAGCTTTCTTT. This gives the protein CASSLGGTGSTEAFF.

This clone appeared once. The rearrangement uses TRBV5-4 and TRBJ2-3; 12 bases line up with TRBD2. CDR1 SGHNT and CDR2 YYREEE come from the germline V gene (reference sequence). The CDR3 length is 16 residues. V gave up 3 bases and J gave up 4 bases; unmatched junction bases: 6. CDR3 in DNA: TGTGCCAGCAGCTCGCCTAGCGGGGGGGCAGCAGATACGCAGTATTTT. It specifies CASSSPSGGAADTQYF.

This rearrangement joins TRBV24-1 to TRBJ1-2; 9 bases line up with TRBD1. Germline V gives CDR1 KGHDR, CDR2 SFDVKD. With V trimmed by 5 bases and J by 4 bases, 4 bases remained unmatched. This CDR3 has 14 amino acids. In DNA, the CDR3 is TGTGCCACCAGTGCTCGGGACAGGGCCTATGGCTACACCTTC. As protein: CATSARDRAYGYTF.

The chain employs TRBV7-9 and TRBJ2-3, with 8 bases lining up with TRBD1. The CDR3 is 15 residues long. Germline CDR1 and CDR2: SEHNR and FQNEAQ (reference sequence). V lost 6 bases, J lost 0 bases, and 5 bases stayed unmatched. The CDR3 loop reads CASRYTGGSTDTQYF. CDR3 nucleotides: TGTGCCAGCAGATATACAGGGGGTAGCACAGATACGCAGTATTTT.

The V gene is TRBV2, the J gene TRBJ1-1; the D gene is possibly TRBD1 (6 bases). V was shortened by 4 bases and J by 4 bases, with 13 bases between the two germline ends. Germline CDR1 reads SNHLY; CDR2 reads FYNNEI. This CDR3 comprises 14 residues. As DNA, the CDR3 is TGTGCCAGCAGTGGATGGACAGCCGGCACTGAAGCTTTCTTT. Translated: CASSGWTAGTEAFF.

The V and J genes are TRBV2 and TRBJ2-3; 10 nucleotides line up with TRBD2. Germline V CDR1 and CDR2: SNHLY, FYNNEI. The CDR3 is 15 amino acids. V lost 6 bases and J lost 2; bases outside the gene matches: 5. CDR3 DNA sequence: TGTGCCAGCAGAGCTAGCGGGGGCCTCACAGATACGCAGTATTTT. It yields the protein CASRASGGLTDTQYF.

The chain is built from TRBV4-2 and TRBJ2-4, with 10 nucleotides matching TRBD2. CDR1 and CDR2 (germline): LGHNA, YNFKEQ. There are 23 residues in the CDR3. J gave up 1 base and V 0 bases, and 21 bases lay outside the gene matches. This CDR3 is CASSQDAGDSGLAILVAKNIQYF. CDR3 nucleotides: TGTGCCAGCAGCCAAGATGCGGGGGATTCGGGACTAGCGATCTTGGTGGCCAAAAACATTCAGTACTTC.

The chain is built from TRBV27 and TRBJ2-7; possibly TRBD2 for D (5 bases). The CDR3 is 15 amino acids. V lost 2 bases, J lost 2 bases, and 13 bases lay in between. The V gene's germline CDR1 is MNHEY and CDR2 SMNVEV (reference sequence). CDR3 protein: CASSLGLRGAYEQYF. CDR3 sequence (DNA): TGTGCCAGCAGTTTAGGACTCCGAGGCGCCTACGAGCAGTACTTC.

This rearrangement joins TRBV6-5 to TRBJ1-1, with a weak D call TRBD1 (5 bases). The CDR3 has 15 amino acids. The V and J ends lost 8 bases and 0 bases respectively, with 16 bases between them. CDR1 is MNHEY, CDR2 SVGAGI, per germline. The CDR3 DNA reads as TGTGCCAGCGGGGCCAGGGAAGGTATGAACACTGAAGCTTTCTTT. This translates into CASGAREGMNTEAFF.

This sequence joins TRBV29-1 and TRBJ1-1; 9 bases are a match to TRBD1. Germline CDR1 and CDR2: SQVTM and ANQGSEA. The V gene end was trimmed by 3 bases and the J gene end by 8 bases; junction bases not matched to a gene: 13. CDR3 length: 15 residues. The CDR3 DNA reads TGCAGCGTTGAGGGTGGCCGGGACAGGGACCCCGAAGCTTTCTTT. It codes for CSVEGGRDRDPEAFF.

The rearrangement uses TRBV5-1 and TRBJ1-1, with TRBD1 matching 8 bases. The CDR3 is 14 residues long. The V gene's germline CDR1 is SGHRS and CDR2 YFSETQ. Unmatched junction bases numbered 4, after V lost 1 base and J lost 5 bases. CDR3 coding DNA: TGCGCCAGCAGCTTGACAGGGGGTTCGACTGAAGCTTTCTTT. Protein sequence: CASSLTGGSTEAFF.

This sequence joins TRBV5-1 and TRBJ1-1, with 9 bases identical to TRBD1. V lost 5 bases, J lost 5 bases, and 7 bases stayed unmatched. This CDR3 spans 14 amino acids. CDR1 is SGHRS and CDR2 is YFSETQ in the germline V gene. Here the CDR3 reads CASRLGQGRTEAFF. The CDR3 DNA sequence: TGCGCCAGCAGACTGGGACAGGGTCGGACTGAAGCTTTCTTT.

The CDR3 region has the DNA TGTGCCAGCACCCAAGGGTCAGGGGTCAATGGCTACACCTTC. Amino acid sequence: CASTQGSGVNGYTF. The chain is built from TRBV11-2 and TRBJ1-2, with D possibly being TRBD1 (6 bases). CDR1 is SGHAT, CDR2 FQNNGV, per germline. Trimming removed 7 bases at V and 6 bases at J, with 18 bases between. The CDR3 totals 14 residues.

The chain is built from TRBV28 and TRBJ1-4; D uncertain. The CDR3 is made up of 14 amino acids. Trimming left V 4 bases short and J 14 bases short, with 20 bases between. Germline CDR1 is MDHEN and CDR2 is SYDVKM. The CDR3 nucleotides are TGTGCCAGCAGTTCCTCGTCGGCAGTTGGAGTCCTGTTTTTT. It is translated as CASSSSSAVGVLFF.

V is TRBV27 and J is TRBJ2-5; D is possibly TRBD2 (5 bases). V was cut by 6 bases and J by 5 bases, with 16 bases left in between. The germline V gene has CDR1 MNHEY and CDR2 SMNVEV (reference sequence). The CDR3 loop spans 14 amino acids. CDR3 residues: CASSPSPSEETQYF. CDR3 in DNA: TGTGCCAGCAGCCCTAGCCCTTCGGAGGAGACCCAGTACTTC.

The gene calls are TRBV4-3 and TRBJ1-4; D is undetermined. Germline V gene lookup returns CDR1 LGHNA and CDR2 YSLEER. V lost 1 base and J 5 bases, leaving 5 bases between the germline ends. The CDR3 is 13 amino acids. DNA of the CDR3: TGCGCCAGCAGCCAAGGCGGAAATGAAAAACTGTTTTTT. Protein product: CASSQGGNEKLFF.

The V call is TRBV7-2, the J call TRBJ1-1, with 12 bases fitting TRBD1. The length of the CDR3 is 18 residues. Germline V gene lookup returns CDR1 SGHTA and CDR2 FQGNSA. Trimming took 5 bases from V and 6 from J; bases not matched to a gene: 16. The chain's CDR3 is CASSPGGGDRGRVAEAFF. CDR3 DNA: TGTGCCAGCAGCCCAGGGGGCGGGGACAGGGGGCGGGTTGCTGAAGCTTTCTTT.

V is TRBV11-3 and J is TRBJ2-5; possible D gene TRBD1, 5 bases. Deletions cut 1 base from V and 2 bases from J, with 17 bases between. The CDR3 is 17 residues long. Germline CDR1 is SGHNT and CDR2 is YENEEA. Here the CDR3 reads CASSLGVPLKGQETQYF. CDR3 nucleotides: TGTGCCAGCAGCTTAGGCGTCCCGCTAAAGGGGCAAGAGACCCAGTACTTC. The entire variable domain, with the rest obtained from reference TRBV11-3 and TRBJ2-5, is as follows: EAGVVQSPRYKIIEKKQPVAFWCNPISGHNTLYWYLQNLGQGPELLIRYENEEAVDDSQLPKDRFSAERLKGVDSTLKIQPAELGDSAVYLCASSLGVPLKGQETQYFGPGTRLLVL.

The gene calls are TRBV25-1 and TRBJ1-1; a possible D gene is TRBD1 (6 bases). This CDR3 contains 13 residues. Germline V lookup: CDR1 MGHDK, CDR2 SYGVNS. The ends were cut back, 2 bases at V and 6 bases at J, with 10 bases in the middle. Written as DNA, the CDR3 is TGTGCCAGCAGTGAACCTGGACAGTCTGAAGCTTTCTTT. Translating gives CASSEPGQSEAFF.